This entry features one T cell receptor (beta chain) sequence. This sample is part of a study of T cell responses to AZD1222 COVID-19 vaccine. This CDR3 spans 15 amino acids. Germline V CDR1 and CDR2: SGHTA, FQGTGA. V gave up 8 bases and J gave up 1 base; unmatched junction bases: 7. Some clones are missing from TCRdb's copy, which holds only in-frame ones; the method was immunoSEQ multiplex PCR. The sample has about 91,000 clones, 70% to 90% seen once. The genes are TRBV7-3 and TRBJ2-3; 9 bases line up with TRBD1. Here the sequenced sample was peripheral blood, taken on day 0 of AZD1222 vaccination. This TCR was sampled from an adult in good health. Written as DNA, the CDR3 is TGTGCCAGCGCCCAACAGGGGGCAGGCACAGATACGCAGTATTTT. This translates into CASAQQGAGTDTQYF.